Shown below are 17 T cell receptor beta chains from a single sample sequenced in a study of graft-versus-host responses after intestinal transplantation. Graft tissue processing released intraepithelial and lamina propria lymphocytes. TCRdb's table, derived via immunoSEQ multiplex PCR, lists solely in-frame clones and lacks some. The repertoire holds about 29,000 clones, 80% seen once, with 3% to 3.5% in the top ten. This sample comprised ileum tissue, obtained 98 days after intestinal transplantation. These TCRs come from a human patient who received an intestinal transplant, so some T cells may come from the graft donor.

The J gene is TRBJ1-6, the V gene TRBV7-9; possible D gene TRBD1, 5 bases. The CDR3 is made up of 15 amino acids. The germline V and J ends were trimmed by 5 bases and 8 bases, with 16 bases remaining between them. Germline lookup yields CDR1 SEHNR and CDR2 FQNEAQ (reference sequence). The CDR3 reads CASSPPPGLDSPLHF. CDR3 in DNA: TGTGCCAGCAGCCCTCCACCGGGGCTGGATTCACCCCTCCACTTT. Full variable domain (rest looked up from reference TRBV7-9 and TRBJ1-6): DTGVSQNPRHKITKRGQNVTFRCDPISEHNRLYWYRQTLGQGPEFLTYFQNEAQLEKSRLLSDRFSAERPKGSFSTLEIQRTEQGDSAMYLCASSPPPGLDSPLHFGNGTRLTVT.

The gene calls are TRBV4-2 and TRBJ2-7, with D possibly matching TRBD2 (6 bases). CDR1 LGHNA and CDR2 YNFKEQ come from the germline V gene. This CDR3 spans 15 amino acids. V gave up 1 base and J gave up 1 base, with 11 bases separating them. This chain's CDR3 is CASSQGLGGSYEQYF. CDR3 bases: TGTGCCAGCAGCCAAGGGTTGGGGGGATCCTACGAGCAGTACTTC.

This chain connects TRBV6-1 to TRBJ1-5; D might be TRBD1 (5 bases). Trimming stripped 3 bases from V and 5 bases from J, with 11 bases between. This CDR3 is 14 amino acids long. Germline CDR1 and CDR2: MNHNS and SASEGT. The CDR3, as DNA: TGTGCCAGCAGTGACACAGGTGGAGATCAGCCCCAGCATTTT. Its protein product is CASSDTGGDQPQHF.

V is TRBV2 and J is TRBJ2-7, with 11 bases fitting TRBD1. The ends lost 6 bases at V and 4 bases at J; junction bases unmatched: 17. The germline gives CDR1 SNHLY, CDR2 FYNNEI. The CDR3 runs to 18 residues. CDR3: CASSGQGRWGQGEYEQYF. The CDR3 DNA follows: TGTGCCAGCAGCGGACAGGGGAGGTGGGGACAGGGGGAGTACGAGCAGTACTTC. The full variable domain, its missing parts supplied by reference TRBV2 and TRBJ2-7, is EPEVTQTPSHQVTQMGQEVILRCVPISNHLYFYWYRQILGQKVEFLVSFYNNEISEKSEIFDDQFSVERPDGSNFTLKIRSTKLEDSAMYFCASSGQGRWGQGEYEQYFGPGTRLTVT.

This clone turned up a few times. The chain couples TRBV28 to TRBJ2-6; no definite D call. V was trimmed by 5 bases and J by 0 bases, leaving 11 bases between them. This CDR3 region has 16 residues. CDR1 MDHEN and CDR2 SYDVKM come from the germline V gene. The DNA of the CDR3 is TGTGCCAGCAGTCTTTCTATAAGCTCTGGGGCCAACGTCCTGACTTTC. Protein: CASSLSISSGANVLTF.

This clone was seen a handful of times. V usage is TRBV6-6 and J usage is TRBJ1-2, with D uncertain. The germline gives CDR1 MNHNY, CDR2 SVGAGI (reference sequence). CDR3 length: 14 residues. V lost 2 bases and J 8 bases, leaving 15 bases between the germline ends. The chain's CDR3 is CASSYNPGYGGYTF. Written as DNA, the CDR3 is TGTGCCAGCAGTTACAACCCGGGATACGGGGGCTACACCTTC.

The chain combines TRBV27 with TRBJ2-3; D might be TRBD1 or TRBD2, each matching 5 bases. CDR3 length: 13 amino acids. With 6 bases removed from V and 6 bases from J, the gap between germline ends came to 13 bases. Germline CDR1 MNHEY, CDR2 SMNVEV (reference sequence). The chain's CDR3 is CASSGTRSDTQYF. The CDR3 bases are TGTGCCAGCAGCGGGACCCGTTCGGATACGCAGTATTTT.

A note on this clone: The junction does not match germline at one end; this may be a read error. The chain recombines TRBV5-4 with TRBJ2-5; 9 nucleotides line up with TRBD2. The CDR3 length is 17 residues. Germline V gene sequence: CDR1 SGHNT, CDR2 YYREEE (reference sequence). The CDR3 coding sequence is TGTGTCAGCAGCCTTTGGGTTCTAGCGGGAAGTAGAGGGACCCAGTACTTC. Amino acid sequence: CVSSLWVLAGSRGTQYF.

In this sample, this clone turned up a few times. The rearrangement uses TRBV19 and TRBJ1-5; TRBD1 agrees at 9 bases. The germline V gene has CDR1 LNHDA and CDR2 SQIVND (reference sequence). V was clipped by 7 bases and J by 5 bases; unmatched bases: 6. The CDR3 runs to 14 residues. The CDR3 coding sequence is TGTGCCAGTACCGGGGGACAGGGATATCAGCCCCAGCATTTT. This sequence encodes CASTGGQGYQPQHF.

This chain uses TRBV4-1 with TRBJ1-5; D remains unclear. The CDR3 covers 16 residues. Germline V CDR1 and CDR2: MGHRA, YSYEKL. V lost 0 bases to trimming and J lost 4 bases, with 13 bases between them. CDR3 DNA sequence: TGCGCCAGCAGCCAAGATGTCTTGCCCTATAATCAGCCCCAGCATTTT. Its translation is CASSQDVLPYNQPQHF.

The V and J genes are TRBV6-5 and TRBJ2-1; TRBD1 aligns across 10 bases. V dropped 2 bases and J dropped 7; count of bases not matched to a gene: 2. From germline, CDR1 is MNHEY and CDR2 SVGAGI. This CDR3 spans 14 amino acids. In nucleotides, the CDR3 is TGTGCCAGCAGTTACAGGACAGGGGGAAATGAGCAGTTCTTC. Protein sequence: CASSYRTGGNEQFF.

This clone was counted between two and nine times. Here the CDR3 reads CASSQDSGPGVETQYF. For the CDR3, the DNA is TGTGCCAGCAGCCAAGATAGTGGGCCGGGCGTAGAGACCCAGTACTTC. V is TRBV14 and J is TRBJ2-5; the D is unclear. The germline gives CDR1 SGHDN, CDR2 FVKESK. CDR3 size: 16 residues. V lost 0 bases to trimming and J lost 4 bases, with 15 bases between them.

This chain uses TRBV9 with TRBJ2-5, with D possibly matching TRBD2 (7 bases). The assigned J gene may be wrong: the sequence end matches TRBJ2-7 better. CDR1 is SGDLS and CDR2 is YYNGEE in the germline V gene. This CDR3 region has 12 residues. The chain's CDR3 is CASSGGGDEQYF. The CDR3 region has the DNA TGTGCCAGCAGCGGAGGGGGGGACGAGCAGTACTTC.

The gene calls are TRBV5-1 and TRBJ1-2, with D possibly matching TRBD1 (6 bases). Between the trimmed V and J ends, which lost 5 bases and 6 bases, there was a span of 11 bases. This CDR3 has 12 residues. CDR1 is SGHRS and CDR2 is YFSETQ in the germline V gene. DNA of the CDR3: TGCGCCAGCAGAGAGGGGGACGATGGCTACACCTTC. Protein: CASREGDDGYTF.

The genes are TRBV14 and TRBJ1-2; D is unclear. This CDR3 region has 13 residues. The germline CDR1 and CDR2 sequences are SGHDN and FVKESK. Trimming shortened V by 4 bases and J by 8 bases, and 14 bases separated the two germline ends. CDR3: CASSLGGVRGYTF. CDR3 bases: TGTGCCAGCAGCCTCGGCGGCGTTCGGGGCTACACCTTC.

The rearrangement uses TRBV4-1 and TRBJ2-3, with a weak D call TRBD1 (6 bases). V lost 1 base, J lost 2 bases, and 13 bases lay in between. The CDR3 spans 16 residues. Per germline, CDR1 MGHRA and CDR2 YSYEKL. The CDR3 loop is CASSQVVGADTDTQYF. The CDR3 DNA sequence: TGCGCCAGCAGCCAAGTCGTGGGGGCCGACACAGATACGCAGTATTTT.

The gene calls are TRBV30 and TRBJ1-1, with 8 bases matching TRBD1. This CDR3 is 13 amino acids long. The germline V gene has CDR1 GTSNPN and CDR2 SVGIG (reference sequence). V was pared by 5 bases and J by 0 bases, with 2 bases of the junction left unmatched. CDR3 sequence (DNA): TGTGCCTGGGCGGACAGGGTGAACACTGAAGCTTTCTTT. It encodes CAWADRVNTEAFF.